This T cell receptor beta chain appears in the sequencing data of a study of shared clonotypes between healthy human individuals. Germline lookup yields CDR1 SGHNT and CDR2 YYREEE (reference sequence). V was trimmed by 2 bases and J by 2 bases, leaving 10 bases between them. The CDR3 is made up of 14 amino acids. Clones were sequenced by immunoSEQ multiplex PCR, and TCRdb holds only the in-frame ones, with some missing. In the table there are roughly 2,500,000 clones, under 95% of which are singletons. Study results and caveats: In general, naive subsets displayed greater estimated richness than memory subsets did. Rarefaction gave evidence that sorted-subset sequencing remained incomplete despite large depth.

As to this clone: The antigen remains undetermined.

The sample comprised naive CD4+ T cells from PBMCs. The sample's subset: CD45RA+ positively selected. The chain joins TRBV5-4 to TRBJ1-2; a weak D match, TRBD1 (6 bases). The sequence was collected from a man in his late teens or twenties in good health. Some clones in this sample may be carry-over from other donors' samples. CDR3 amino acids: CASSFDTGNYGYTF. In nucleotides, the CDR3 is TGTGCCAGCAGCTTCGACACAGGGAACTATGGCTACACCTTC.